This TCR beta chain is from a study of shared clonotypes between healthy human individuals. Germline V lookup: CDR1 MRHNA, CDR2 SNTAGT. There are 15 residues in the CDR3. The ends were cut back, 5 bases at V and 0 bases at J, with 10 bases in the middle. Turning to this clone: Its specificity is unknown.

Study-wide points: Memory subsets generally showed lower estimated richness than naive subsets.

Per the original data handling: ImmunoSEQ sequences covered only the junction and lacked quality scores; filtering therefore differed. Some clones are missing from TCRdb's copy, which holds only in-frame ones; the method was immunoSEQ multiplex PCR. V and J calls and clone size are given by that table; D and trimming were obtained from the DNA. The repertoire holds over 2 million clones, roughly 94% seen once, with 0.13% in the top ten. J is TRBJ2-2 and V is TRBV6-4, with D possibly TRBD2 on 5 matching bases. The clonotype originates from a man between 18 and 35 years old in good health. Sequenced material: naive CD4+ T cells sorted from blood. Indicated subset: CD45RA+ positively selected. The CDR3: CASSHRLPNTGELFF. CDR3 bases: TGTGCCAGCAGTCATCGACTACCGAACACCGGGGAGCTGTTTTTT.